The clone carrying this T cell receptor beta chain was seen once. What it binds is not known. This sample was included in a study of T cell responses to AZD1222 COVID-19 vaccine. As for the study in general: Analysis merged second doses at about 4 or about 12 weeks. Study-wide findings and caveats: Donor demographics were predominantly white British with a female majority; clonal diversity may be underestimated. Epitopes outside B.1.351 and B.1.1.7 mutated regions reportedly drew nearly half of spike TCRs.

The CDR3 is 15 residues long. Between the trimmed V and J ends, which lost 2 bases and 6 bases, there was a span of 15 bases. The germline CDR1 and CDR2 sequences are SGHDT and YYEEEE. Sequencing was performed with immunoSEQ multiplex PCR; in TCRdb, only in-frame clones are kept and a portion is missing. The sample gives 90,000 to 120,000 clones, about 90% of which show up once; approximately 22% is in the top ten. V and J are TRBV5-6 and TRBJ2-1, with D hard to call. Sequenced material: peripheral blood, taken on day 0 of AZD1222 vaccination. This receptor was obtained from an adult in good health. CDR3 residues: CASSLGLIGINEQFF. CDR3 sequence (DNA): TGTGCCAGCAGCTTAGGGTTAATAGGGATCAATGAGCAGTTCTTC.